The present T cell receptor beta chain was sequenced within a study of early T cells in non-severe SARS-CoV-2 infection. About the research overall: Sequencing of unsorted whole blood was done on bulk RNA, leaving chains unpaired.

The library protocol tagged individual cDNA molecules with unique molecular identifiers. Using its own MiXCR run on the 5' RACE reads, TCRdb lists one record per CDR3 protein. The sample has roughly 53,000 distinct CDR3 sequences; 8.7% are singletons. This clonotype was counted many times. Its antigen remains unidentified. V dropped 7 bases and J dropped 3 bases, with 15 bases sitting between them. Germline V gene sequence: CDR1 DFQATT, CDR2 SNEGSKA (reference sequence). The CDR3 length is 13 residues. General study points: Anti-spike CD8 responses were favored by VDJdb matching, which missed private and CD4 specificities.

The TCR sequence derives from an adult who was a healthcare worker with PCR-confirmed SARS-CoV-2 infection or an uninfected control (not recorded which). The chain uses TRBV20-1 and TRBJ1-2; the D gene is possibly TRBD1 (5 bases). Source: whole blood, taken at baseline. CDR3 coding DNA: TGCAGTGTAGCCGGAGAACAGGACTATGGCTACACCTTC. This sequence encodes CSVAGEQDYGYTF.